The 27 T cell receptor beta chains in this list originate from one sample, sequenced in a study of blood T cell repertoires in COVID-19. Some clones are missing from TCRdb's copy, which holds only in-frame ones; the method was immunoSEQ multiplex PCR. The sample has more than 90,000 clones, roughly 85% seen once. The source material was peripheral blood. The receptors here all came from a man older than 75 with acute or convalescent COVID-19.

V and J are TRBV9 and TRBJ1-1; no clear D. CDR3 length: 15 amino acids. The V gene's germline CDR1 is SGDLS and CDR2 YYNGEE. Trimming removed 3 bases at V and 3 bases at J, with 15 bases between. The chain's CDR3 is CASSESGGWHTEAFF. CDR3 bases: TGTGCCAGCAGCGAGAGTGGAGGGTGGCACACTGAAGCTTTCTTT.

The chain couples TRBV6-5 to TRBJ2-7; TRBD1 aligns across 11 bases. The CDR3 is made up of 14 amino acids. Unmatched junction bases numbered 3, after V lost 2 bases and J lost 6 bases. CDR1 MNHEY and CDR2 SVGAGI come from the germline V gene. The CDR3: CASSYGGTGGEQYF. CDR3 in DNA: TGTGCCAGCAGTTACGGCGGGACAGGGGGCGAGCAGTACTTC.

This clone came up a few times. This chain joins TRBV6-1 and TRBJ1-2; D is possibly TRBD1 (6 bases). With 0 bases removed from V and 10 bases from J, the gap between germline ends came to 15 bases. This CDR3 is 14 amino acids long. The germline gives CDR1 MNHNS, CDR2 SASEGT. CDR3 sequence: CASSEAGGGPTYTF. The CDR3 nucleotides read TGTGCCAGCAGTGAAGCGGGAGGGGGTCCCACCTACACCTTC.

In DNA form, the CDR3 reads TGTGCCAGCAGCCCGGGACAGGGAAGTCAGCCCCAGCATTTT. Translated, it gives CASSPGQGSQPQHF. This chain uses TRBV13 with TRBJ1-5; 9 nucleotides agree with TRBD1. Germline assignment: CDR1 PRHDT and CDR2 FYEKMQ (reference sequence). The CDR3 has 14 residues. The V gene end was trimmed by 5 bases and the J gene end by 6 bases; junction bases not matched to a gene: 5.

This chain connects TRBV24-1 to TRBJ2-6; D is ambiguous. This CDR3 spans 14 amino acids. Looked up from germline, CDR1 is KGHDR and CDR2 is SFDVKD. V lost 7 bases to trimming and J lost 2 bases, with 8 bases between them. CDR3 loop: CATSLGPGANVLTF. The CDR3 nucleotides read TGTGCCACCAGCCTTGGGCCTGGGGCCAACGTCCTGACTTTC.

This clone occurred a few times. CDR3: CATSRERVEPYGYTF. The CDR3 nucleotides read TGTGCCACCAGCAGAGAGAGGGTGGAGCCCTATGGCTACACCTTC. The chain employs TRBV15 and TRBJ1-2; the D is unclear. CDR1 is LNHNV, CDR2 YYDKDF, per germline (reference sequence). V was clipped by 0 bases and J by 4 bases, with 12 bases between them. The CDR3 loop spans 15 amino acids.

This clone was detected ten times or more. The chain links TRBV4-2 to TRBJ2-5; 9 positions agree with TRBD2. The J segment lost 4 bases and the V segment lost 4 bases, leaving 7 bases of the junction unmatched. The CDR3 is 15 residues long. Germline V gives CDR1 LGHNA, CDR2 YNFKEQ. CDR3 loop: CASSPGALAGETQYF. The CDR3 coding sequence is TGTGCCAGCAGCCCGGGGGCACTAGCGGGAGAGACCCAGTACTTC.

This clone has just one count. This chain uses TRBV3-1 (or the pseudogene TRBV3-2) with TRBJ2-1; D perhaps matches TRBD2 (5 bases). V was pared by 5 bases and J by 5 bases, with 10 bases between. Per germline, CDR1 LGHDT and CDR2 YNNKEL (reference sequence). The CDR3 has 13 amino acids. CDR3 nucleotides: TGTGCCAGCAGCGGTACTAGAGACAATGAGCAGTTCTTC. The encoded protein is CASSGTRDNEQFF.

The chain is built from TRBV4-1 and TRBJ2-1; D is possibly TRBD1 (6 bases). There are 14 residues in the CDR3. Germline V gene data show CDR1 as MGHRA and CDR2 as YSYEKL. V dropped 0 bases and J dropped 9 bases, with 12 bases sitting between them. The CDR3 here is CASSQDWLGGEQFF. CDR3 coding DNA: TGCGCCAGCAGCCAAGATTGGCTAGGGGGTGAGCAGTTCTTC.

J is TRBJ2-7 and V is TRBV25-1; D is possibly TRBD1 (6 bases). The V gene lost 3 bases and the J gene lost 5 bases, with 14 bases spanning the gap. From germline, CDR1 is MGHDK and CDR2 SYGVNS. CDR3 length equals 14 residues. DNA of the CDR3: TGTGCCAGCAGTGACAGGGGTAATAGGGACGAGCAGTACTTC. The encoded protein is CASSDRGNRDEQYF.

This clone showed up just a few times. The chain uses TRBV7-2 and TRBJ2-1; 9 bases match TRBD2. The V segment lost 1 base and the J segment 4 bases; nucleotides outside the gene matches: 5. Germline assignment: CDR1 SGHTA and CDR2 FQGNSA. This CDR3 has 16 residues. Here the CDR3 DNA reads TGTGCCAGCAGCTTAGAGCGGGAGGCCAGATACAATGAGCAGTTCTTC. Translating it yields CASSLEREARYNEQFF.

V usage is TRBV19 and J usage is TRBJ2-1; TRBD2 matches at 9 bases. CDR1 is LNHDA, CDR2 SQIVND, per germline (reference sequence). Germline trimming cut 4 bases from V and 8 bases from J; bases unmatched to any gene: 9. The CDR3 spans 15 residues. As DNA, the CDR3 is TGTGCCAGTAGTACGGCGGCTAGCGGGGTCCATGAGCAGTTCTTC. Translating it yields CASSTAASGVHEQFF.

This clone appeared a few times. V gene TRBV19 combines with J gene TRBJ1-3; D perhaps matches TRBD1 (5 bases). This CDR3 is 16 amino acids long. The V end was cut by 7 bases, the J end by 3 bases, with 19 bases between. The germline gives CDR1 LNHDA, CDR2 SQIVND (reference sequence). CDR3 protein: CASKAGTQGFGNTIYF. CDR3 bases: TGTGCCAGTAAGGCGGGGACCCAGGGATTTGGAAACACCATATATTTT.

The chain is built from TRBV18 and TRBJ1-6; no clear D. Trimming took 4 bases from V and 4 from J, leaving 17 bases between them. The CDR3 is 17 residues long. CDR1 and CDR2 from the germline V gene are KGHSH and LQKENI. CDR3 sequence: CASSRLQSTVYNSPLHF. The CDR3 DNA is TGTGCCAGCTCACGTTTGCAGTCCACCGTTTATAATTCACCCCTCCACTTT.

The chain recombines TRBV29-1 with TRBJ2-7; 7 positions agree with TRBD1. This CDR3 comprises 14 residues. V lost 7 bases and J lost 3; bases outside the gene matches: 12. Per germline, CDR1 SQVTM and CDR2 ANQGSEA. In DNA, the CDR3 is TGCAGCGCTAAAGAACCCCGGGACAGCTACGAGCAGTACTTC. Amino acids: CSAKEPRDSYEQYF.

CDR3 coding DNA: TGCGCCAGCAGCTTGGAAGGGGGTCGATCCTACAATGAGCAGTTCTTC. Encoded protein: CASSLEGGRSYNEQFF. The V and J genes are TRBV5-1 and TRBJ2-1; maybe TRBD1 (6 bases). Deletions cut 0 bases from V and 1 base from J, with 11 bases between. Germline-derived CDR1 and CDR2 are SGHRS and YFSETQ. The CDR3 sequence is 16 residues long.

The chain carries TRBV9 and TRBJ1-1; D may be TRBD1 (6 bases). V was shortened by 0 bases and J by 4 bases, with 13 bases between the two germline ends. Germline CDR1 SGDLS, CDR2 YYNGEE. The CDR3 loop spans 15 amino acids. The CDR3 reads CASSVGTDRGTEAFF. The CDR3 DNA sequence: TGTGCCAGCAGCGTAGGGACAGACCGGGGCACTGAAGCTTTCTTT.

The chain employs TRBV4-3 and TRBJ1-2, with TRBD1 matching 7 bases. V shed 5 bases and J 7 bases; nucleotides not matched to a gene: 19. Germline CDR1 is LGHNA and CDR2 is YSLEER. This CDR3 is 17 amino acids long. The chain's CDR3 is CASSYSAGTVFNSGYTF. The CDR3 region has the DNA TGCGCCAGCAGCTATAGTGCCGGGACAGTTTTTAATTCTGGCTACACCTTC.

This chain connects TRBV28 to TRBJ2-7; TRBD1 might be the D (5 bases). Deletions cut 2 bases from V and 5 bases from J, with 19 bases between. The CDR3 loop spans 16 amino acids. Per germline, CDR1 MDHEN and CDR2 SYDVKM. The CDR3, as DNA: TGTGCCAGCAGTTTAGGTCGACAGCTATTCACCAACGAGCAGTACTTC. Residues: CASSLGRQLFTNEQYF.

The chain couples TRBV27 to TRBJ2-7, with D perhaps matching TRBD1 (5 bases). There are 15 residues in the CDR3. The germline V and J ends were trimmed by 3 bases and 2 bases, with 14 bases remaining between them. CDR1 MNHEY and CDR2 SMNVEV come from the germline V gene (reference sequence). The CDR3 bases are TGTGCCAGCAGTTTTTCCCAGGGTCTTCCCTACGAGCAGTACTTC. This translates into CASSFSQGLPYEQYF.

The chain joins TRBV11-2 to TRBJ2-3; D ambiguous. This CDR3 region has 14 residues. CDR1 is SGHAT and CDR2 is FQNNGV in the germline V gene. Trimming pared 1 base from V and 4 bases from J, leaving 9 bases between. The DNA for the CDR3 is TGTGCCAGCAGCTTAGTCGGAGACTCAGATACGCAGTATTTT. It codes for CASSLVGDSDTQYF.

V usage is TRBV7-9 and J usage is TRBJ1-6; 8 nucleotides match TRBD1. The CDR3 covers 16 residues. V lost 5 bases and J lost 10; bases outside the gene matches: 13. From germline, CDR1 is SEHNR and CDR2 FQNEAQ (reference sequence). CDR3 in amino acids: CASSPPRGQGGSPLHF. The DNA for the CDR3 is TGTGCCAGCAGCCCTCCCCGAGGACAGGGTGGATCACCCCTCCACTTT. The whole variable domain, remainder taken from reference TRBV7-9 and TRBJ1-6, is DTGVSQNPRHKITKRGQNVTFRCDPISEHNRLYWYRQTLGQGPEFLTYFQNEAQLEKSRLLSDRFSAERPKGSFSTLEIQRTEQGDSAMYLCASSPPRGQGGSPLHFGNGTRLTVT.

The rearrangement links TRBV19 to TRBJ2-5; 7 positions match TRBD2. The CDR3 has 16 residues. With V trimmed by 0 bases and J by 5 bases, 9 bases remained unmatched. Germline CDR1 reads LNHDA; CDR2 reads SQIVND (reference sequence). CDR3 in amino acids: CASSIDLAAAGETQYF. The CDR3 nucleotides read TGTGCCAGTAGTATAGACCTAGCGGCCGCCGGGGAGACCCAGTACTTC.

The chain links TRBV2 to TRBJ2-6, with 8 positions matching TRBD1. After removal of 6 bases from V and 0 bases from J, the junction contained 4 bases not matched to a gene. Germline-derived CDR1 and CDR2 are SNHLY and FYNNEI. The CDR3 runs 16 residues. The CDR3 region is CASRPQGGSGANVLTF. CDR3 DNA sequence: TGTGCCAGCAGACCACAGGGGGGCTCTGGGGCCAACGTCCTGACTTTC.

The chain carries TRBV2 and TRBJ1-1; the D gene is possibly TRBD1 (5 bases). V lost 4 bases to trimming and J lost 4 bases, with 10 bases between them. This CDR3 comprises 13 residues. Germline loops: CDR1 SNHLY, CDR2 FYNNEI. CDR3 in amino acids: CASSARRGTEAFF. CDR3 DNA sequence: TGTGCCAGCAGTGCCCGGAGGGGCACTGAAGCTTTCTTT.

This chain links TRBV5-1 with TRBJ2-5; 9 nucleotides align to TRBD1. V lost 3 bases to trimming and J lost 4 bases; unmatched junction nucleotides: 10. The CDR3 is made up of 16 amino acids. Germline CDR1 and CDR2: SGHRS and YFSETQ. CDR3 sequence: CASSSEPGQGSETQYF. CDR3 nucleotide sequence: TGCGCCAGCAGCTCCGAACCGGGACAGGGATCAGAGACCCAGTACTTC.

V usage is TRBV27 and J usage is TRBJ2-3; 12 bases align to TRBD1. The V gene end was trimmed by 6 bases and the J gene end by 1 base; junction bases not matched to a gene: 14. CDR3 length: 19 amino acids. Per the germline V gene, CDR1 is MNHEY and CDR2 is SMNVEV (reference sequence). The CDR3 protein is CASRKSRDRGRFGTDTQYF. Here the CDR3 DNA reads TGTGCCAGCAGAAAATCCCGGGACAGGGGGCGGTTTGGCACAGATACGCAGTATTTT.